This TCR beta chain was sequenced during a study of patients and donors after allogeneic stem cell transplantation. V was trimmed by 4 bases and J by 1 base, leaving 22 bases between them. This CDR3 contains 18 residues. The germline gives CDR1 MGHRA, CDR2 YSYEKL. From the RT-PCR reads, TCRdb called clonotypes with MiXCR, one entry per CDR3 protein. The table has about 200,000 distinct CDR3 sequences, roughly two fifths seen once. The clonotype was recovered from a human donor who was either an allogeneic HSCT recipient or a stem cell or donor lymphocyte infusion donor (not recorded which). It is not recorded whose cells these are; they may come from a transplant donor. The sample taken for sequencing was blood, either unsorted or a sorted T cell fraction (not recorded which). The J gene is TRBJ1-1, the V gene TRBV4-1, with a weak D call TRBD1 (5 bases). The CDR3 DNA reads as TGCGCCAGCAGCCCGCTACGGGGGACCAGAGACAGGAACACTGAAGCTTTCTTT. This codes for CASSPLRGTRDRNTEAFF.